These 31 T cell receptor beta chains came from one sample sequenced in a study of T cell responses to AZD1222 COVID-19 vaccine. Data came from immunoSEQ multiplex PCR; TCRdb stores just in-frame clones and leaves some out. This table holds some 150,000 clones, around 90% found once. The sequences come from peripheral blood, collected on day 0 of AZD1222 vaccination. All receptors derive from an adult in good health.

V usage is TRBV12-5 and J usage is TRBJ1-2, with unresolved D. This CDR3 is 15 amino acids long. Trimming stripped 6 bases from V and 3 bases from J, with 17 bases between. Germline V gives CDR1 LGHNT, CDR2 FRNRAP. The CDR3 coding sequence is TGTGCTAGTGGACCACCCCTGGGAGTTCACTATGGCTACACCTTC. Translating it yields CASGPPLGVHYGYTF.

The V and J genes are TRBV9 and TRBJ1-3, with D possibly being TRBD1 (5 bases). The V end was cut by 0 bases, the J end by 2 bases, with 15 bases between. From germline, CDR1 is SGDLS and CDR2 YYNGEE. The CDR3 is made up of 17 amino acids. The CDR3: CASSVVPLQEPGNTIYF. As DNA, the CDR3 is TGTGCCAGCAGCGTAGTGCCCCTACAGGAACCTGGAAACACCATATATTTT.

This clone has a single count. Compared with germline, one end of the junction differs, possibly owing to a read error. The chain recombines TRBV27 with TRBJ2-6; 8 nucleotides align to TRBD2. Germline-derived CDR1 and CDR2 are MNHEY and SMNVEV (reference sequence). This CDR3 is 22 amino acids long. The CDR3 region has the DNA TGTGCCAGCACTTTAAAGGGAAGGGTCGGGCTAGCGGGCCTCTCTGGGGCCAACGTCCTGACTTTC. Translation: CASTLKGRVGLAGLSGANVLTF.

Here the CDR3 DNA reads TGCGCCAGCTCACCCGTCCGGGTTTCGGGCACTGAAGCTTTCTTT. Its protein is CASSPVRVSGTEAFF. The chain carries TRBV10-2 and TRBJ1-1; D is ambiguous. The CDR3 consists of 15 residues. CDR1 WSHSY and CDR2 SAAADI come from the germline V gene. Trimming shortened V by 8 bases and J by 4 bases, and 20 bases separated the two germline ends.

The chain is built from TRBV2 and TRBJ1-2; 9 nucleotides agree with TRBD1. CDR3 length: 15 amino acids. V dropped 8 bases and J dropped 6; count of bases not matched to a gene: 13. The germline V gene encodes CDR1 SNHLY and CDR2 FYNNEI. CDR3 DNA: TGTGCCAGCCTGTGGCGGGACAGGGAGTCGAATGGCTACACCTTC. It encodes CASLWRDRESNGYTF.

This clone was observed a single time. The chain recombines TRBV3-1 (or the pseudogene TRBV3-2) with TRBJ2-3, with TRBD1 matching 8 bases. Per the germline V gene, CDR1 is LGHDT and CDR2 is YNNKEL (reference sequence). The V segment lost 4 bases and the J segment 2 bases; nucleotides outside the gene matches: 17. The length of the CDR3 is 19 residues. For the CDR3, the DNA is TGTGCCAGCAGCCGCAATTCGCGAGACAGGGGTTTACTCACAGATACGCAGTATTTT. It yields the protein CASSRNSRDRGLLTDTQYF.

V is TRBV14 and J is TRBJ1-6; 8 bases align to TRBD1. V was pared by 2 bases and J by 9 bases, with 3 bases of the junction left unmatched. The CDR3 sequence is 14 residues long. Per the germline V gene, CDR1 is SGHDN and CDR2 is FVKESK. The CDR3 here is CASSQQGAFSPLHF. CDR3 sequence (DNA): TGTGCCAGCAGCCAACAGGGGGCTTTTTCACCCCTCCACTTT.

The chain joins TRBV6-5 to TRBJ2-4, with 8 bases matching TRBD2. The V gene end was trimmed by 7 bases and the J gene end by 6 bases; junction bases not matched to a gene: 8. The CDR3 is made up of 14 amino acids. Germline-derived CDR1 and CDR2 are MNHEY and SVGAGI. For the CDR3, the DNA is TGTGCCAGCAAGGAACGGGGGGGCGTAAACATTCAGTACTTC. It translates to CASKERGGVNIQYF.

V usage is TRBV5-1 and J usage is TRBJ2-3; a possible D gene is TRBD2 (6 bases). CDR1 SGHRS and CDR2 YFSETQ come from the germline V gene. The CDR3 has 15 residues. Trimming took off 2 bases at V and 0 bases at J, with 10 bases between the two ends. In DNA form, the CDR3 reads TGCGCCAGCAGCTTTAGCGGCGCTAGCACAGATACGCAGTATTTT. Protein product: CASSFSGASTDTQYF.

CDR3 region: CASRFQGLGYNSPLHF. CDR3 sequence (DNA): TGTGCCAGCAGATTTCAGGGGTTGGGGTATAATTCACCCCTCCACTTT. V is TRBV27 and J is TRBJ1-6, with D possibly matching TRBD1 (6 bases). The CDR3 covers 16 residues. The V end lost 6 bases, the J end lost 4 bases, and 16 bases lay between the germline ends. CDR1 is MNHEY, CDR2 SMNVEV, per germline (reference sequence).

The V call is TRBV5-6, the J call TRBJ1-1; D gene ambiguous. This CDR3 is 12 amino acids long. Looked up from germline, CDR1 is SGHDT and CDR2 is YYEEEE. V gave up 3 bases and J gave up 2 bases, with 5 bases separating them. In DNA form, the CDR3 reads TGTGCCAGCAGCTCCACCAACACTGAAGCTTTCTTT. Its translation: CASSSTNTEAFF.

This rearrangement joins TRBV28 to TRBJ2-7, with a possible D match to TRBD1 (5 bases). From germline, CDR1 is MDHEN and CDR2 SYDVKM. V gave up 5 bases and J gave up 3 bases, with 11 bases separating them. CDR3 length equals 13 residues. This CDR3 is CASSTPQGYEQYF. DNA of the CDR3: TGTGCCAGCAGTACCCCTCAGGGCTACGAGCAGTACTTC.

This clone was counted once. The chain recombines TRBV7-2 with TRBJ2-7; D is ambiguous. Trimming took off 3 bases at V and 3 bases at J, with 18 bases between the two ends. The germline V gene encodes CDR1 SGHTA and CDR2 FQGNSA. This CDR3 contains 16 residues. For the CDR3, the DNA is TGTGCCAGCAGCTTGAGGTGGCAGAAAGGAGTCTACGAGCAGTACTTC. Translated: CASSLRWQKGVYEQYF. The whole variable domain, remainder taken from reference TRBV7-2 and TRBJ2-7, is GAGVSQSPSNKVTEKGKDVELRCDPISGHTALYWYRQSLGQGLEFLIYFQGNSAPDKSGLPSDRFSAERTGGSVSTLTIQRTQQEDSAVYLCASSLRWQKGVYEQYFGPGTRLTVT.

The rearrangement joins TRBV28 to TRBJ2-1, with unresolved D. The CDR3 totals 16 residues. V was clipped by 4 bases and J by 8 bases, with 21 bases between them. In germline, CDR1 is MDHEN, CDR2 SYDVKM. As DNA, the CDR3 is TGTGCCAGCAGTTACTTGCTCAAATCGGGTCGCGATGAGCAGTTCTTC. Translation: CASSYLLKSGRDEQFF.

The V call is TRBV5-4, the J call TRBJ1-5, with 8 bases aligning to TRBD1. V lost 4 bases, J lost 5 bases, and 2 bases stayed unmatched. The CDR3 contains 13 residues. In germline, CDR1 is SGHNT, CDR2 YYREEE (reference sequence). The CDR3 region is CASSADRDQPQHF. CDR3 nucleotides: TGTGCCAGCAGCGCGGACAGGGATCAGCCCCAGCATTTT.

J is TRBJ2-2 and V is TRBV11-2, with TRBD2 matching over 10 bases. From germline, CDR1 is SGHAT and CDR2 FQNNGV. The length of the CDR3 is 16 residues. Trimming at V came to 2 bases and at J to 3 bases, leaving 3 bases not matched to a gene. CDR3 region: CASSLSGRAHTGELFF. CDR3 bases: TGTGCCAGCAGCTTAAGCGGGAGGGCCCACACCGGGGAGCTGTTTTTT.

The J gene is TRBJ2-7, the V gene TRBV3-1 (or the pseudogene TRBV3-2); 7 bases agree with TRBD1. The CDR3 length is 13 residues. J was trimmed by 6 bases and V by 3 bases; bases with no gene match: 5. The germline V gene encodes CDR1 LGHDT and CDR2 YNNKEL (reference sequence). CDR3 DNA: TGTGCCAGCAGCCAGGCCACAGGGGCCGAGCAGTACTTC. Translating it yields CASSQATGAEQYF.

CDR3 bases: TGTGCCAGCAGCCTCACCATCGGGGGGGCGGAGACAGATACGCAGTATTTT. Translating it yields CASSLTIGGAETDTQYF. The rearrangement links TRBV5-6 to TRBJ2-3; TRBD2 matches at 8 bases. The CDR3 runs to 17 residues. Trimming cost V 4 bases and J 3 bases; bases outside gene matches: 13. Germline V CDR1 and CDR2: SGHDT, YYEEEE.

In regard to this clone: The CDR3 ends on some other residue instead of the conserved phenylalanine or tryptophan, so this is likely a read error. No DNA is shown, since the ends of the CDR3 on it are uncertain; the CDR3 is the one TCRdb lists. The chain has TRBV21-1 and TRBJ2-7; the table calls TRBD1, which could not be checked here. TRBV21-1 is a pseudogene locus. The CDR3 is 8 residues long, ends included. The CDR3 is CATRDRAP.

The chain joins TRBV5-8 to TRBJ2-7; weak D call: TRBD1 (5 bases). From germline, CDR1 is SGHTS and CDR2 YDEGEE. The CDR3 contains 13 residues. Trimming took off 2 bases at V and 3 bases at J, with 9 bases between the two ends. Here the CDR3 DNA reads TGTGCCAGCAGCTTACAGGAATTCTACGAGCAGTACTTC. Its translation: CASSLQEFYEQYF.

This chain joins TRBV27 and TRBJ1-1; D is ambiguous. The CDR3 is 18 residues long. Trimming cost V 2 bases and J 4 bases, with 23 bases left between them. Germline V lookup: CDR1 MNHEY, CDR2 SMNVEV (reference sequence). CDR3 sequence: CASSLKPASRWGGTEAFF. CDR3 DNA sequence: TGTGCCAGCAGTTTAAAGCCTGCGAGTCGCTGGGGAGGCACTGAAGCTTTCTTT.

V usage is TRBV7-2 and J usage is TRBJ2-7; tentative D call: TRBD1 (5 bases). Between the trimmed V and J ends, which lost 4 bases and 2 bases, there was a span of 15 bases. The CDR3 covers 15 residues. Germline V gene lookup returns CDR1 SGHTA and CDR2 FQGNSA. CDR3 sequence: CASSSPATGTYEQYF. The DNA for the CDR3 is TGTGCCAGCAGCTCACCAGCAACAGGAACCTACGAGCAGTACTTC.

As DNA, the CDR3 is TGTGCCAGCAGCTTAACCCCCCGTACAGGTAGCAATCAGCCCCAGCATTTT. It encodes CASSLTPRTGSNQPQHF. This chain connects TRBV7-6 to TRBJ1-5, with a tentative D call TRBD1 (5 bases). The CDR3 covers 17 residues. The V and J ends lost 2 bases and 0 bases respectively, with 14 bases between them. The germline gives CDR1 SGHVS, CDR2 FNYEAQ.

This chain uses TRBV6-1 with TRBJ2-3; 7 nucleotides line up with TRBD2. V shed 0 bases, J shed 1 base, and the junction held 4 bases outside the gene matches. Per the germline V gene, CDR1 is MNHNS and CDR2 is SASEGT. This CDR3 spans 16 amino acids. This CDR3 reads CASSEALAGGTDTQYF. The CDR3 nucleotides are TGTGCCAGCAGTGAAGCTTTAGCGGGCGGCACAGATACGCAGTATTTT.

V usage is TRBV6-1 and J usage is TRBJ2-7; D call uncertain. The CDR3 spans 16 residues. Trimming took off 0 bases at V and 0 bases at J, with 12 bases between the two ends. From germline, CDR1 is MNHNS and CDR2 SASEGT. The CDR3: CASSEARMESSYEQYF. CDR3 sequence (DNA): TGTGCCAGCAGTGAAGCGCGAATGGAAAGCTCCTACGAGCAGTACTTC.

This clone appeared a single time. This chain uses TRBV7-8 with TRBJ2-1; maybe TRBD1 (6 bases). Deletions cut 5 bases from V and 6 bases from J, with 23 bases between. The CDR3 extends over 17 amino acids. CDR1 and CDR2 (germline): SGHVS, FQNEAQ. DNA of the CDR3: TGTGCCAGCAGCCCCGCATTTTCAGGGGACGCCGCCAATGAGCAGTTCTTC. This encodes CASSPAFSGDAANEQFF.

This chain connects TRBV14 to TRBJ2-3, with no clear D. V was pared by 1 base and J by 6 bases, with 11 bases between. The germline V gene has CDR1 SGHDN and CDR2 FVKESK. This CDR3 comprises 14 residues. The CDR3 here is CASSQGPRWDTQYF. CDR3 bases: TGTGCCAGCAGCCAAGGTCCCCGCTGGGATACGCAGTATTTT.

The chain has TRBV4-3 and TRBJ1-5, with D maybe TRBD1 (5 bases). The CDR3 length is 13 residues. Trimming stripped 4 bases from V and 4 bases from J, with 8 bases between. Germline loops: CDR1 LGHNA, CDR2 YSLEER. In DNA form, the CDR3 reads TGCGCCAGCAGCCCGGACACAAATCAGCCCCAGCATTTT. Protein: CASSPDTNQPQHF.

The gene calls are TRBV6-1 and TRBJ2-2; tentatively, D is TRBD1 (5 bases). Looked up from germline, CDR1 is MNHNS and CDR2 is SASEGT. The germline V and J ends were trimmed by 4 bases and 2 bases, with 17 bases remaining between them. This CDR3 has 17 amino acids. The CDR3 DNA reads as TGTGCCAGCAGTGCTAAGGGGCTCCCGGTTAACACCGGGGAGCTGTTTTTT. It is translated as CASSAKGLPVNTGELFF.

This clone was counted between two and nine times. The gene calls are TRBV19 and TRBJ1-5; maybe TRBD1 (5 bases). The CDR3 spans 15 residues. V was pared by 10 bases and J by 0 bases, with 16 bases between. Per germline, CDR1 LNHDA and CDR2 SQIVND (reference sequence). The CDR3 region is CATATGRHSNQPQHF. The CDR3, as DNA: TGTGCCACGGCGACGGGACGGCATAGCAATCAGCCCCAGCATTTT. Combining the CDR3 with reference TRBV19 and TRBJ1-5 gives the whole variable domain DGGITQSPKYLFRKEGQNVTLSCEQNLNHDAMYWYRQDPGQGLRLIYYSQIVNDFQKGDIAEGYSVSREKKESFPLTVTSAQKNPTAFYLCATATGRHSNQPQHFGDGTRLSIL.

This clone was seen a single time. The CDR3 region has the DNA TGTGCCAGCAGTGCACCCGGGACAGGGGGCAATGAGCAGTTCTTC. Its translation: CASSAPGTGGNEQFF. The chain couples TRBV27 to TRBJ2-1, with 11 bases that match TRBD1. The CDR3 loop spans 15 amino acids. Germline V gives CDR1 MNHEY, CDR2 SMNVEV (reference sequence). With V trimmed by 5 bases and J by 6 bases, 6 bases remained unmatched.